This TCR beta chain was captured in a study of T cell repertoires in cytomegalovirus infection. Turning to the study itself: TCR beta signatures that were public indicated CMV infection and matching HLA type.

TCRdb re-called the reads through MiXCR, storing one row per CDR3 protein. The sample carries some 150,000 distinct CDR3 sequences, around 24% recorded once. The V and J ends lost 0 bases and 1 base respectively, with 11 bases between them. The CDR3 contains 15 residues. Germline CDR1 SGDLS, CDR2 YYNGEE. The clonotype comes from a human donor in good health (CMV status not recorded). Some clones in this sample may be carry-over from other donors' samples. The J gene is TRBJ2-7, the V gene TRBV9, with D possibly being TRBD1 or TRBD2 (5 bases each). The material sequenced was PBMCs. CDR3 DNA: TGTGCCAGCAGCGTAGATACCGGGGCGTCCTACGAGCAGTACTTC. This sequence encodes CASSVDTGASYEQYF.